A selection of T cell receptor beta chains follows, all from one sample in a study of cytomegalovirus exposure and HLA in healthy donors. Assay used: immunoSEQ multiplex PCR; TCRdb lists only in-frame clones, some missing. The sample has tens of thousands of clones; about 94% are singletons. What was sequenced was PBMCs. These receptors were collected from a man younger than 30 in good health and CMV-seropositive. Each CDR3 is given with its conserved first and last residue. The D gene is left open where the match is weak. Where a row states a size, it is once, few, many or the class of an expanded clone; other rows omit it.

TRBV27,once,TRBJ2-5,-,CASSSEETQYF,TGTGCCAGCAGTTCGGAAGAGACCCAGTACTTC
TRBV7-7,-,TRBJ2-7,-,CASSDGNEQYF,TGTGCTAGCAGCGATGGCAACGAGCAGTACTTC
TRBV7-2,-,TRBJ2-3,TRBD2,CASSLEATSGSRRDTQYF,TGTGCCAGCAGCTTAGAAGCCACTAGCGGGAGCCGCAGGGATACGCAGTATTTT
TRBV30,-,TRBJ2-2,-,CAWSVLEVTGELFF,TGTGCCTGGAGTGTACTAGAGGTCACCGGGGAGCTGTTTTTT
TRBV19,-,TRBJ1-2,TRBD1,CASSDRGPGYTF,TGTGCCAGCTCGGACAGGGGGCCTGGCTACACCTTC
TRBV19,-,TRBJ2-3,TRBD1,CASSTRPGQGADTQYF,TGTGCCAGTAGTACACGACCGGGACAGGGGGCCGATACGCAGTATTTT
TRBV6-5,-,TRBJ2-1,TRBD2,CASSDAGGPHEQFF,TGTGCCAGCAGTGACGCGGGAGGTCCCCATGAGCAGTTCTTC
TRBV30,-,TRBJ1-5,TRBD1,CAWSRQGNQPQHF,TGTGCCTGGAGCCGACAGGGAAATCAGCCCCAGCATTTT
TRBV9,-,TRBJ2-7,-,CASSANTGAIYEQYF,TGTGCCAGCAGCGCCAATACTGGGGCGATCTACGAGCAGTACTTC
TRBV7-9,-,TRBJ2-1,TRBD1,CASTLRDRDGNEQFF,TGTGCCAGCACCCTCAGGGACAGGGATGGCAATGAGCAGTTCTTC
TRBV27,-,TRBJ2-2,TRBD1,CASSIYTGGVTGELFF,TGTGCCAGCAGTATCTACACAGGGGGCGTCACCGGGGAGCTGTTTTTT
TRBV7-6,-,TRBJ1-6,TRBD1,CASSLGTQGYNSPLHF,TGTGCCAGCAGCTTAGGGACACAGGGGTATAATTCACCCCTCCACTTT
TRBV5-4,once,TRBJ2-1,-,CASSSVGSYNEQFF,TGTGCCAGCAGCTCCGTCGGCTCCTACAATGAGCAGTTCTTC
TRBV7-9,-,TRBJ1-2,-,CASSSPRVFNNYGYTF,TGTGCCAGCAGCTCTCCTCGGGTCTTCAATAACTATGGCTACACCTTC
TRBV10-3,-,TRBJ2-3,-,CAISESTNPADTQYF,TGTGCCATCAGTGAGTCGACTAACCCCGCAGATACGCAGTATTTT
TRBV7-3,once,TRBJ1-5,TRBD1,CASDADRGRIVGYQPQHF,TGTGCCAGCGACGCAGACAGGGGGCGGATAGTCGGTTACCAGCCCCAGCATTTT
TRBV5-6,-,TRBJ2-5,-,CASSFWTKETQYF,TGTGCCAGCAGCTTTTGGACAAAAGAGACCCAGTACTTC
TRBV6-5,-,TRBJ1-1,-,CASTPNVGTEAFF,TGTGCCAGCACCCCGAACGTCGGGACTGAAGCTTTCTTT
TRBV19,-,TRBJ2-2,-,CASTLGGDTGELFF,TGTGCCAGTACCTTAGGCGGGGACACCGGGGAGCTGTTTTTT
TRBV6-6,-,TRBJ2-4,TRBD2,CASSYSGGTDIQYF,TGTGCCAGCAGTTACTCGGGGGGGACTGACATTCAGTACTTC
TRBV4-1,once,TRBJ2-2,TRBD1,CASSHRDRDTGELFF,TGCGCCAGCAGCCACCGGGACAGGGACACCGGGGAGCTGTTTTTT
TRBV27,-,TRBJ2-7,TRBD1,CASRHYRGRDLESEQYF,TGTGCCAGCCGACACTACAGGGGACGCGACTTGGAATCCGAGCAGTACTTC